This T cell receptor beta chain was profiled in a study of low-dose radiotherapy and immunotherapy resistance in tumors. This clonotype has at least ten counts. Germline CDR1 and CDR2: SGHRS and YFSETQ. The CDR3 consists of 14 residues. Trimming left V 0 bases short and J 2 bases short, with 6 bases between. Priming of first-strand cDNA relied on TRAV- and TRBV-specific primers (covering alpha and beta chains). TCRs were put through about 20 PCR cycles of amplification with Phusion. A constant-region primer and the V-primer adapter served as the primer pair. A single record per CDR3 protein comes from TCRdb applying MiXCR to the reads. The sample records nearly 60,000 distinct CDR3 sequences, 23% being singletons. Time point noted: after trial treatment. Treatment: LDRT plus nivolumab, ipilimumab, low-dose cyclophosphamide and aspirin (RACIN trial).

The specimen was PBMCs, collected after low-dose radiotherapy plus immunotherapy. The receptor's source is a male donor with prostate cancer. The rearrangement joins TRBV5-1 to TRBJ2-1, with unresolved D. The CDR3 protein is CASSLVETYNEQFF. CDR3 DNA sequence: TGCGCCAGCAGCTTGGTGGAGACCTACAATGAGCAGTTCTTC.